This record covers a single T cell receptor (beta chain). This entry comes from a study of a mutant IDH1 vaccine in newly diagnosed glioma. The wider study: Therapy received beforehand was radiotherapy, temozolomide, or both, with most patients given both.

Germline values: CDR1 LGHNA, CDR2 YNFKEQ. The CDR3 runs to 18 residues. The trim removed 4 bases at V and 2 bases at J, leaving 12 bases unmatched. Regarding time point: baseline, week 1 (first vaccination visit). The treatment here: pre-vaccination baseline after standard-of-care therapy. Newly diagnosed WHO grade 3 or 4 IDH1-mutant, ATRX-lost astrocytomas were identified in the donors. The method was immunoSEQ multiplex PCR; TCRdb's version includes in-frame clones alone and lacks a portion of them. The sample shows 90,000 to 95,000 clones, 83% of them seen only once. The rearrangement links TRBV4-2 to TRBJ1-5, with 9 bases lining up with TRBD1. The specimen was PBMCs, collected from a glioma patient treated with radiotherapy, temozolomide or both. The sequence derives from a woman aged 50 to 60 with glioma. The CDR3 DNA is TGTGCCAGCAGCCGAACACTTGGAGGGGACAGGGGCAATCAGCCCCAGCATTTT. This translates into CASSRTLGGDRGNQPQHF.